This T cell receptor (beta chain) originates from a study of blood T cell repertoires in COVID-19. Study-level background: Whether acute or convalescent, the COVID-19 samples came from the United States, Italy and Spain.

Those enrolled, adults aged 18 to 89 years, came from some 23 US areas. Which cohort a participant joined came from the clinical history participants gave. Two negative PCRs, clearance, or symptom resolution were required of recovered Cohort 3 donors. Method: immunoSEQ multiplex PCR; TCRdb's copy keeps in-frame clones and lacks some. The data show about 260,000 clones, 86% seen once. Sequenced: PBMCs or T cells enriched from blood (not recorded which). The receptor's source is a woman between 45 and 60 years old who had recovered from COVID-19.

Here the CDR3 reads CASSESLSQPQHF. The CDR3 DNA reads as TGTGCCAGTAGTGAATCTCTCAGTCAGCCCCAGCATTTT. The J gene is TRBJ1-5, the V gene TRBV19; D remains ambiguous. Between the trimmed V and J ends, which lost 5 bases and 6 bases, there was a span of 11 bases. This CDR3 comprises 13 residues. Germline V lookup: CDR1 LNHDA, CDR2 SQIVND (reference sequence).